The present entry profiles one T cell receptor (beta chain) with its context. Profiled with immunoSEQ multiplex PCR; TCRdb holds only in-frame clones, not every one. The sample holds more than 550,000 clones, 70% to 90% seen once. The record originates from a study of shared T cell receptors in the human thymus. CDR3 length equals 13 residues. V was clipped by 6 bases and J by 5 bases; unmatched bases: 10. The germline gives CDR1 SQVTM, CDR2 ANQGSEA. Separately, the same data were catalogued under a study of human thymus T cells. That source notes: Thymic material originated from resections removed in the course of corrective heart surgery.

The receptor was derived from a girl under two years old with a congenital heart defect. The sample comprised thymocytes. This chain uses TRBV29-1 with TRBJ2-7; TRBD2 aligns across 7 bases. CDR3 sequence: CSVAPLGGNEQYF. The DNA of the CDR3 is TGCAGCGTCGCCCCTTTGGGGGGGAACGAGCAGTACTTC.